This record concerns one TCR beta chain sequence. It has no known antigen specificity. No much larger clone exists at a distance of one base, and base qualities are not known. In the paper's terms, the time point label means: week 47, end of study. Every vaccine dose consisted of 300 ug of a 20-mer mutant IDH1 peptide in Montanide, administered subcutaneously together with topical imiquimod. Patients were given eight vaccinations, in weeks 1, 3, 5, 7, 11, 15, 19 and 23, which matched visits V03 through V10. Donors had newly diagnosed WHO grade 3 or 4 IDH1-mutant astrocytomas with loss of nuclear ATRX. The samples were drawn from NOA16, a multicentre, single-arm, open-label phase I trial in Germany that tested a mutant IDH1 peptide vaccine in humans for the first time. Genomic DNA for TCRB sequencing was extracted from EDTA blood using the DNeasy Blood and Tissue Kit. This sample is drawn from a study of a mutant IDH1 vaccine in newly diagnosed glioma (dated by TCRdb to about 2021). For the wider study: Vaccination began 4-6 weeks after radiotherapy alone, or alongside temozolomide cycles in the chemotherapy-containing groups. The roughly 33 treated patients were approximately 62% male and approximately 40% female, with a mean age of approximately 40 years. Before enrollment, most patients had been given radiochemotherapy with temozolomide as standard therapy, while the rest had received either radiotherapy alone or temozolomide alone. Visit V12 was the week-35 safety follow-up and visit V13 was the week-47 end of study. Peripheral blood was drawn at six visits: V03 (baseline), V05, V07, V10, V12 and V13. For exploratory analyses, around 23 treated patients had longitudinal TCRB deep sequencing done wherever samples were available.

The library was made by the immunoSEQ multiplex PCR assay. Rearranged TCR beta chain sequences were amplified using the hsTCRB Kit according to the manufacturer's protocol. TCRB libraries were sequenced on an Illumina MiSeq. Turning to the authors' computational methods: The proprietary platform of the kit vendor was used for demultiplexing, trimming and gene mapping. TCRdb took over this immuneACCESS table, retaining in-frame rearrangements with V and J assigned. Such tables are incomplete; in checked studies, under half of the missing clones stem from an unresolved V gene, and the remainder is unexplained. V and J calls and clone size come straight from that table; D and trimming were deduced from the DNA. The sample contains 56,000 or so clones, less than 80% of them found a single time. Of the sample, 5.3% falls within the top ten clones. General findings and caveats noted by the study authors: Across multiple MHC alleles, vaccine-induced immune responses were seen in around 93% of patients. According to the authors, sample limitations meant that analyses of patient blood samples could not be reproduced. PBMC samples for TCRB deep sequencing were selected based on availability. Pseudoprogression appeared unrelated to alterations in the top peripheral T cell clonotypes detected by TCRB sequencing.

Based on the germline V gene, the CDR1 and CDR2 sequences are SGHDT and YYEEEE. V lost 4 bases and J lost 0 bases, and the count of bases not matched to a germline gene is 4. The CDR3 has 16 amino acids, counting the end cysteine and phenylalanine. CDR3 DNA is the only sequence kept; it has 48 bases, read in frame from the first base. Source: PBMCs, taken from a glioma patient whose treatment included an IDH1 peptide vaccine. The chain was built from TRBV5-6 and TRBJ2-1, and 10 junctional nucleotides match TRBD1. The origin of this receptor is a man in his forties or fifties with glioma. The nucleotides read TGTGCCAGCAGCGAGGGACAGGGGAGCTCCTACAATGAGCAGTTCTTC. This encodes CASSEGQGSSYNEQFF.